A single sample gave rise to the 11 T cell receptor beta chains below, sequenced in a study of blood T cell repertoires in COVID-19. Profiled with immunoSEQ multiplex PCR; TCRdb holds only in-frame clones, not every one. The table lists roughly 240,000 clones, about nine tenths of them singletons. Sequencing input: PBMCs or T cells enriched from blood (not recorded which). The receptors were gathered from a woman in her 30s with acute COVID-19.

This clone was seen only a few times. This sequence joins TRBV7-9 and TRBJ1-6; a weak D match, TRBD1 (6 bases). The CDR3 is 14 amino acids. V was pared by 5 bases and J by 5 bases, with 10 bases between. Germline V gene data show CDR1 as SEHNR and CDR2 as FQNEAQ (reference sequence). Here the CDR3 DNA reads TGTGCCAGCAGCCCACAGGGCCATAATTCACCCCTCCACTTT. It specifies CASSPQGHNSPLHF.

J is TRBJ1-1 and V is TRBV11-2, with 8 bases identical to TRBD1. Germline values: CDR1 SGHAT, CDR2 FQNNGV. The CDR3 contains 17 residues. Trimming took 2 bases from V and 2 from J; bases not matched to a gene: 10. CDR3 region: CASSLWTRGRKNTEAFF. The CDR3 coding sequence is TGTGCCAGCAGCTTATGGACCAGGGGGCGCAAAAACACTGAAGCTTTCTTT.

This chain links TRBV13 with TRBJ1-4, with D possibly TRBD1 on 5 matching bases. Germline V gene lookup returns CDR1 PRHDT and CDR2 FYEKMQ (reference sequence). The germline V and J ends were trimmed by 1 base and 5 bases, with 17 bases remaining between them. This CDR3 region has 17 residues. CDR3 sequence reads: CASSLVRGESQNEKLFF. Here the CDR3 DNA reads TGTGCCAGCAGCTTAGTGCGGGGGGAAAGCCAGAATGAAAAACTGTTTTTT.

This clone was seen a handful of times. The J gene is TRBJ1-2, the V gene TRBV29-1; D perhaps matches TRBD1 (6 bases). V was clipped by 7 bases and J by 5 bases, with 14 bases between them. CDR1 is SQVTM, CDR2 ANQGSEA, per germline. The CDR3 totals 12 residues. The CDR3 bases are TGCAGCGCCTTGTGGGGGCGGTATGGCTACACCTTC. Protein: CSALWGRYGYTF.

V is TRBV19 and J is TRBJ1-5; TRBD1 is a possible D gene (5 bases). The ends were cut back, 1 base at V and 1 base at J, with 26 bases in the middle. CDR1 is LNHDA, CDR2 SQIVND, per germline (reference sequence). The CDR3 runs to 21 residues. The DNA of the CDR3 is TGTGCCAGTAGTATAGGGGGATTGACTGTAACGACGGGGGTGAGCAATCAGCCCCAGCATTTT. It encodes CASSIGGLTVTTGVSNQPQHF. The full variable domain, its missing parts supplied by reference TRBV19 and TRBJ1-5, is DGGITQSPKYLFRKEGQNVTLSCEQNLNHDAMYWYRQDPGQGLRLIYYSQIVNDFQKGDIAEGYSVSREKKESFPLTVTSAQKNPTAFYLCASSIGGLTVTTGVSNQPQHFGDGTRLSIL.

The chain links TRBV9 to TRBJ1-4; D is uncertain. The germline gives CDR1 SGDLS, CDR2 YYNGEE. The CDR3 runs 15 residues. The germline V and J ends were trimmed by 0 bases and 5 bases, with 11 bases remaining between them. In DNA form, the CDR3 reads TGTGCCAGCAGCGTAGACGTCGCGCGGAATGAAAAACTGTTTTTT. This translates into CASSVDVARNEKLFF.

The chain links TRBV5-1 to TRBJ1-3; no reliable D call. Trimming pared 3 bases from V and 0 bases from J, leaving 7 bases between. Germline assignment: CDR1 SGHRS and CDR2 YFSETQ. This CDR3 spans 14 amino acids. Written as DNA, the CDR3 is TGCGCCAGCAGCTCCAGTTTCTCTGGAAACACCATATATTTT. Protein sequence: CASSSSFSGNTIYF.

CDR3 sequence reads: CASTPPGQGYNEQFF. The CDR3 coding sequence is TGTGCCAGCACCCCTCCGGGACAAGGCTACAATGAGCAGTTCTTC. This rearrangement joins TRBV27 to TRBJ2-1; D perhaps matches TRBD1 (6 bases). Germline assignment: CDR1 MNHEY and CDR2 SMNVEV (reference sequence). V was shortened by 7 bases and J by 3 bases, with 16 bases between the two germline ends. This CDR3 is built from 15 residues.

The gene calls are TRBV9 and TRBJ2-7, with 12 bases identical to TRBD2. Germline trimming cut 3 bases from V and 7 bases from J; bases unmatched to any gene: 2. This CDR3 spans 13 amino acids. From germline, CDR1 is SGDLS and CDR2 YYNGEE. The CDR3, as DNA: TGTGCCAGCAGCGGAGGACTAGCGGGGGAGCAGTACTTC. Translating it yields CASSGGLAGEQYF.

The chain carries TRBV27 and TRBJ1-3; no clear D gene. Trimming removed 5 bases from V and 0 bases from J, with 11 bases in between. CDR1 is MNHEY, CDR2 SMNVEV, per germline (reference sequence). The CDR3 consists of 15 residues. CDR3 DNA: TGTGCCAGCAGTCCAAACACCTTCTCTGGAAACACCATATATTTT. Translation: CASSPNTFSGNTIYF.

CDR3 in amino acids: CASSQESFSEQYF. The CDR3, as DNA: TGTGCCAGCAGCCAAGAAAGTTTCAGCGAGCAGTACTTC. The chain links TRBV14 to TRBJ2-7, with no clear D. The CDR3 totals 13 residues. V lost 0 bases to trimming and J lost 6 bases, with 9 bases between them. Germline CDR1 SGHDN, CDR2 FVKESK.